This paragraph reports one T cell receptor (beta chain). The entry originates in a study of blood T cell repertoires in COVID-19. Study at large: COVID-19 samples from acute and convalescent phases originated in the United States, Italy and Spain.

The CDR3 has 16 residues. Germline V gene data show CDR1 as SNHLY and CDR2 as FYNNEI. V shed 6 bases and J 5 bases; nucleotides not matched to a gene: 13. The repertoire was sequenced with immunoSEQ multiplex PCR; TCRdb's copy has only in-frame clones and lacks some. The sample lists fewer than 250,000 clones, approximately 90% occurring once. This study enrolled people aged 18 to 89 from about two dozen US geographic areas. The chain couples TRBV2 to TRBJ2-5; 9 nucleotides match TRBD2. The clonotype comes from a woman in her 30s with acute COVID-19. The sequencing input was PBMCs or T cells enriched from blood (not recorded which). CDR3 sequence (DNA): TGTGCCAGCAGCGGACGTCCCGGGACTAGCCGTGAGACCCAGTACTTC. Encoded protein: CASSGRPGTSRETQYF.